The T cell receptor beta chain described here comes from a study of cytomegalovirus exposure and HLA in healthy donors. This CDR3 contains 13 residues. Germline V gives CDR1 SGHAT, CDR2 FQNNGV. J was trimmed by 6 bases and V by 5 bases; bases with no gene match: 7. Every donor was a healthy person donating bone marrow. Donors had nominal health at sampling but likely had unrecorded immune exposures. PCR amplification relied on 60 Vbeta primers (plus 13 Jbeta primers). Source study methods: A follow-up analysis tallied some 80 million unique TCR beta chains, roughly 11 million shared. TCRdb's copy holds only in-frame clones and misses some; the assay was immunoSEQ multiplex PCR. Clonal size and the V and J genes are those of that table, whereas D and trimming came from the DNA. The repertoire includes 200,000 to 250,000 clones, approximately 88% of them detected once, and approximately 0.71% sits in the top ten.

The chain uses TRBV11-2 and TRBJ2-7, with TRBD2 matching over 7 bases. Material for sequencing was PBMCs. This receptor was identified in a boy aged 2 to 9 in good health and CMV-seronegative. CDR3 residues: CASSQTSVREQYF. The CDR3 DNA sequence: TGTGCCAGCAGCCAAACTAGCGTGCGCGAGCAGTACTTC.